These T cell receptor beta chains were read from a single sample in a study of blood T cell repertoires in COVID-19. Sequencing was performed with immunoSEQ multiplex PCR; in TCRdb, only in-frame clones are kept and a portion is missing. The sample shows 150,000 to 180,000 clones, about 90% of them seen only once. Material: peripheral blood. The receptor source for this set is a man between 50 and 59 years old with acute or convalescent COVID-19. CDR3s include the opening cysteine and the closing phenylalanine or tryptophan. D genes are given only for firm matches.

cdr3_length | d_call | v_call | cdr3_aa
12 | - | TRBV11-2 | CASSKETYGYTF
15 | - | TRBV19 | CASSMPQRTLGGYTF
17 | TRBD2 | TRBV9 | CASSVGDTGTSGYEQYF
15 | - | TRBV19 | CASSIQGTNTGELFF
14 | - | TRBV2 | CASSEPLRPETQYF
16 | TRBD2 | TRBV13 | CASSLEASGRSDTQYF
14 | - | TRBV9 | CASSGDMRGYGYTF
13 | - | TRBV27 | CASTDSINYGYTF
13 | TRBD2 | TRBV5-6 | CASSNGGRETQYF
15 | TRBD1 | TRBV5-3 | CARSPGQGARNEQFF
12 | - | TRBV6-5 | CASSFQLDEQFF
18 | TRBD1 | TRBV9 | CASSALQGGSSGANVLTF
19 | - | TRBV9 | CASSPRPYGQPPSNYGYTF
13 | - | TRBV6-5 | CASGRSSGNTIYF
15 | TRBD2 | TRBV5-1 | CASSLGGGSSYEQYF
15 | TRBD1 | TRBV27 | CASSPDRAGSEKLFF
15 | TRBD2 | TRBV11-2 | CASTMTSALYHTQYF
15 | - | TRBV28 | CASSPHQGSSSPLHF
17 | TRBD1 | TRBV9 | CASSAYAGTGLSYEQYF
12 | TRBD1 | TRBV29-1 | CSGTGGYTEAFF
17 | TRBD1 | TRBV14 | CASSQGNRGPSTDTQYF